The following is a TCR beta chain sequence with its context. Its antigen is undetermined. At one end, the junction sequence differs from germline, possibly due to a read error. The entry originates in a study of type 1 regulatory T cells. Study background: An in vitro protocol generated T-allo10, a Tr1-enriched, alloantigen-specific CD4 T cell product.

TCRdb fed the reads into MiXCR, producing one record per CDR3 protein. This sample has around 62,000 distinct CDR3 sequences, with approximately 64% found just once. CDR3 length: 14 amino acids. CDR1 DFQATT and CDR2 SNEGSKA come from the germline V gene (reference sequence). This rearrangement joins TRBV20-1 to TRBJ2-1; 9 nucleotides agree with TRBD2. Material for sequencing was cultured T cells, either the whole culture or a sorted T cell fraction (not recorded which). Indicated subset: Tr1-enriched cell product generated in vitro against host alloantigens. This TCR came from a human donor in good health. The CDR3 coding sequence is TGCAGTGCTGCTAGCGGGATGTCCTACAATGGGCAGTTCTTC. Translation gives CSAASGMSYNGQFF.